This T cell receptor (beta chain) came from a study of CD8 T cells in Susac syndrome. Overall study findings and caveats: It was acknowledged by the study that relatively few individuals were included in its TCR sequencing and HLA analysis.

For this clonotype: Antigen: not known.

Unmatched junction bases numbered 6, after V lost 5 bases and J lost 4 bases. This CDR3 has 14 residues. TEMRA cells were enriched by FACS, and CD4+ and CD8+ T cells were negatively isolated. RNA was extracted with the RNeasy kit, and a quantity of roughly 0.45 to 1 ug was reverse transcribed using random hexamers. TCRdb processed the immunoSEQ multiplex PCR reads anew with MiXCR; each CDR3 protein has one entry. This table has 150,000 to 200,000 distinct CDR3 sequences, just under 95% appearing once. Material: CD4+ T cells from PBMCs. The receptor was isolated from a human donor in good health. This chain links TRBV12-3 or TRBV12-4 with TRBJ1-2; 8 nucleotides line up with TRBD1. CDR3 DNA: TGTGCCAGCAGTCTGTACAGGGGGAGCTATGGCTACACCTTC. Amino acids: CASSLYRGSYGYTF.